This passage covers 25 T cell receptor beta chains from one sample sequenced in a study of CD8 T cells in Susac syndrome. The RNA input was about 0.5 to 1 ug, and it was reverse transcribed with random hexamers. TCRdb used MiXCR to reprocess the immunoSEQ multiplex PCR reads, holding one entry per CDR3 protein. The table lists about 22,000 distinct CDR3 sequences, roughly 93% of them singletons. The specimen was CD8+ T cells from PBMCs. These receptors all come from a human donor in good health.

This clonotype was counted a single time. The gene calls are TRBV20-1 and TRBJ2-7; no reliable D call. CDR1 and CDR2 (germline): DFQATT, SNEGSKA (reference sequence). The CDR3 contains 13 residues. The germline V and J ends were trimmed by 3 bases and 4 bases, with 13 bases remaining between them. The CDR3 sequence: CSARGSDDYEQYF. The CDR3 nucleotides read TGCAGTGCTAGGGGGTCCGACGATTACGAGCAGTACTTC.

The V and J genes are TRBV12-3 or TRBV12-4 and TRBJ2-7; 9 bases match TRBD1. The CDR3 extends over 13 amino acids. The junction had 4 bases not matched to a gene; V was cut back by 6 bases and J by 4 bases. In DNA, the CDR3 is TGTGCCAGCAGGGAGACAGGGGGTTACGAGCAGTACTTC. Its protein product is CASRETGGYEQYF.

This clonotype appeared once. The CDR3 loop reads CASSPFRTESDTQYF. For the CDR3, the DNA is TGTGCCAGCAGCCCATTCCGAACCGAATCAGATACGCAGTATTTT. This chain connects TRBV6-5 to TRBJ2-3; D ambiguous. The CDR3 covers 15 residues. V dropped 6 bases and J dropped 4 bases, with 17 bases sitting between them. CDR1 MNHEY and CDR2 SVGAGI come from the germline V gene.

Remarks on this clonotype: One end of the junction is discordant with germline, which a read error may explain. V and J are TRBV7-7 and TRBJ2-2; TRBD1 is a possible D gene (7 bases). Germline V lookup: CDR1 SSHAT, CDR2 FNYEAQ (reference sequence). The CDR3 covers 13 residues. The CDR3 loop is CASSSGGTGELFF. Written as DNA, the CDR3 is TGTGCTAGCAGCTCAGGGGGGACCGGGGAGCTGTTTTTT.

The chain is built from TRBV27 and TRBJ2-3; D is undetermined. With 8 bases removed from V and 6 bases from J, the gap between germline ends came to 12 bases. This CDR3 is 12 amino acids long. Germline lookup yields CDR1 MNHEY and CDR2 SMNVEV (reference sequence). The CDR3 protein is CASGPVTDTQYF. The CDR3 DNA sequence: TGTGCCAGCGGCCCCGTGACGGATACGCAGTATTTT.

CDR3: CSALRADYNSPLHF. The CDR3 bases are TGCAGTGCTTTAAGAGCGGACTATAATTCACCCCTCCACTTT. The gene calls are TRBV20-1 and TRBJ1-6; D gene ambiguous. Germline CDR1 and CDR2: DFQATT and SNEGSKA (reference sequence). Trimming removed 5 bases from V and 3 bases from J, with 11 bases in between. The CDR3 runs to 14 residues.

The chain is built from TRBV4-3 and TRBJ1-2; perhaps TRBD1 as D (5 bases). Looked up from germline, CDR1 is LGHNA and CDR2 is YSLEER. The CDR3 has 14 residues. The germline V and J ends were trimmed by 1 base and 3 bases, with 9 bases remaining between them. CDR3 protein: CASSQGAGHYGYTF. The CDR3 DNA reads TGCGCCAGCAGCCAAGGCGCAGGGCACTATGGCTACACCTTC.

CDR3 amino acids: CASSEATVLEDSPLHF. CDR3 nucleotides: TGTGCCAGCAGTGAAGCTACAGTCCTAGAGGATTCACCCCTCCACTTT. This chain connects TRBV6-1 to TRBJ1-6, with no clear D. The V end lost 0 bases, the J end lost 8 bases, and 14 bases lay between the germline ends. The CDR3 is made up of 16 amino acids. Looked up from germline, CDR1 is MNHNS and CDR2 is SASEGT.

The chain employs TRBV10-3 and TRBJ2-7; TRBD1 matches at 8 bases. The trim removed 2 bases at V and 2 bases at J, leaving 5 bases unmatched. CDR3 size: 15 residues. Per germline, CDR1 ENHRY and CDR2 SYGVKD. CDR3 nucleotide sequence: TGTGCCATCAGTGAGACCCGGGACAGGCCCTACGAGCAGTACTTC. Amino acids: CAISETRDRPYEQYF.

The V call is TRBV7-9, the J call TRBJ1-1; 7 nucleotides line up with TRBD1. Trimming took 5 bases from V and 1 from J; bases not matched to a gene: 1. This CDR3 spans 13 amino acids. Germline V gene sequence: CDR1 SEHNR, CDR2 FQNEAQ (reference sequence). CDR3 DNA: TGTGCCAGCAGCCGGACAGGGAACACTGAAGCTTTCTTT. Protein product: CASSRTGNTEAFF.

The V gene is TRBV27, the J gene TRBJ1-1, with D possibly being TRBD1 (5 bases). CDR1 is MNHEY, CDR2 SMNVEV, per germline (reference sequence). V gave up 8 bases and J gave up 5 bases, with 9 bases separating them. The CDR3 length is 11 residues. The CDR3 here is CASVGVTEAFF. The CDR3 DNA is TGTGCCAGCGTGGGGGTAACTGAAGCTTTCTTT.

This rearrangement joins TRBV3-1 to TRBJ2-7, with D possibly being TRBD1 (6 bases). The V gene's germline CDR1 is LGHDT and CDR2 YNNKEL (reference sequence). The CDR3 has 15 residues. The V and J ends lost 0 bases and 6 bases respectively, with 15 bases between them. The chain's CDR3 is CASSQDLGARGEQYF. As DNA, the CDR3 is TGTGCCAGCAGCCAAGATCTGGGGGCGCGCGGCGAGCAGTACTTC.

The chain is built from TRBV6-5 and TRBJ1-1; D is perhaps TRBD1 (5 bases). The CDR3 is 14 residues long. Trimming left V 2 bases short and J 5 bases short, with 12 bases between. Germline V CDR1 and CDR2: MNHEY, SVGAGI. Written as DNA, the CDR3 is TGTGCCAGCAGTTACGGGAGGGGCACTACTGAAGCTTTCTTT. Amino acids: CASSYGRGTTEAFF.

This sequence joins TRBV28 and TRBJ1-1, with 8 bases lining up with TRBD1. The V gene's germline CDR1 is MDHEN and CDR2 SYDVKM. V gave up 6 bases and J gave up 2 bases; unmatched junction bases: 5. The CDR3 has 14 amino acids. The CDR3 region is CASSQGAGNTEAFF. CDR3 nucleotide sequence: TGTGCCAGCAGCCAGGGGGCTGGAAACACTGAAGCTTTCTTT.

The chain joins TRBV7-9 to TRBJ2-4; 7 bases fit TRBD2. Germline trimming cut 5 bases from V and 1 base from J; bases unmatched to any gene: 5. This CDR3 comprises 15 residues. Looked up from germline, CDR1 is SEHNR and CDR2 is FQNEAQ (reference sequence). CDR3 DNA: TGTGCCAGCAGCCCCAGGGACTATGCCAAAAACATTCAGTACTTC. Its translation: CASSPRDYAKNIQYF.

This rearrangement joins TRBV13 to TRBJ1-2; possible D gene TRBD1, 6 bases. CDR1 and CDR2 from the germline V gene are PRHDT and FYEKMQ (reference sequence). The CDR3 has 15 residues. The V end lost 3 bases, the J end lost 5 bases, and 16 bases lay between the germline ends. In nucleotides, the CDR3 is TGTGCCAGCAGCTTGGGGGCAGGATCTTCGTATGGCTACACCTTC. This translates into CASSLGAGSSYGYTF.

This chain connects TRBV5-1 to TRBJ2-3; tentatively, D is TRBD2 (6 bases). V dropped 4 bases and J dropped 0 bases, with 9 bases sitting between them. Germline assignment: CDR1 SGHRS and CDR2 YFSETQ. The CDR3 consists of 14 residues. CDR3 coding DNA: TGCGCCAGCAGCCCTGGAGGGAGCACAGATACGCAGTATTTT. Its protein product is CASSPGGSTDTQYF.

The chain is built from TRBV4-3 and TRBJ1-1, with no clear D. Trimming stripped 0 bases from V and 7 bases from J, with 12 bases between. CDR3 length: 14 amino acids. CDR1 LGHNA and CDR2 YSLEER come from the germline V gene. CDR3 amino acids: CASSQDRAGDEAFF. The DNA for the CDR3 is TGCGCCAGCAGCCAAGATCGGGCGGGAGATGAAGCTTTCTTT.

This chain connects TRBV20-1 to TRBJ1-2, with D unclear. The V and J ends lost 0 bases and 4 bases respectively, with 9 bases between them. The germline V gene encodes CDR1 DFQATT and CDR2 SNEGSKA (reference sequence). The length of the CDR3 is 13 residues. CDR3 nucleotides: TGCAGTGCTAGAGATAGGGTATCCTATGGCTACACCTTC. It encodes CSARDRVSYGYTF.

The chain carries TRBV6-1 and TRBJ1-2; perhaps TRBD1 as D (5 bases). The V end lost 2 bases, the J end lost 2 bases, and 18 bases lay between the germline ends. CDR1 MNHNS and CDR2 SASEGT come from the germline V gene. This CDR3 comprises 17 residues. The CDR3 nucleotides read TGTGCCAGCAGTGAAAAGATGGGTGGGGCTGTAAACTATGGCTACACCTTC. Its translation is CASSEKMGGAVNYGYTF.

The gene calls are TRBV9 and TRBJ2-1, with D uncertain. The CDR3 is made up of 13 amino acids. Germline loops: CDR1 SGDLS, CDR2 YYNGEE. V lost 3 bases and J lost 9, with 13 bases in between. DNA of the CDR3: TGTGCCAGCAGCGCCGATCCCCAGGTTGAGCAGTTCTTC. Amino acids: CASSADPQVEQFF.

This chain uses TRBV21-1 with TRBJ2-1; TRBD2 is the table's D call, not checked against the DNA. TRBV21-1 constitutes a pseudogene. The CDR3 spans 17 residues. The CDR3 DNA sequence: TGTGCCAGTCCAACGCTCCCGGGACTAGCGGTGGAGAATGAGCAGTTCTTC. This gives the protein CASPTLPGLAVENEQFF.

This clonotype has a handful of counts. The V call is TRBV12-3 or TRBV12-4, the J call TRBJ2-7; perhaps TRBD2 as D (6 bases). CDR3 length: 14 amino acids. Trimming stripped 5 bases from V and 7 bases from J, with 18 bases between. Here the CDR3 reads CASSPGDFGTEQYF. In nucleotides, the CDR3 is TGTGCCAGCAGTCCGGGCGATTTTGGGACTGAGCAGTACTTC.

This sequence joins TRBV9 and TRBJ1-2; the D gene is possibly TRBD1 (6 bases). V lost 2 bases and J lost 3, with 14 bases in between. This CDR3 comprises 15 residues. Per the germline V gene, CDR1 is SGDLS and CDR2 is YYNGEE. The chain's CDR3 is CASSVPEGGDYGYTF. The CDR3, as DNA: TGTGCCAGCAGCGTCCCTGAAGGGGGGGACTATGGCTACACCTTC.

This clonotype showed up just a few times. The chain is built from TRBV5-6 and TRBJ1-2; 7 positions agree with TRBD1. CDR1 is SGHDT and CDR2 is YYEEEE in the germline V gene. CDR3 length: 13 residues. Unmatched junction bases numbered 4, after V lost 0 bases and J lost 8 bases. CDR3 nucleotide sequence: TGTGCCAGCAGCTTGGCCCCCAGGGGGGGCTACACCTTC. Protein: CASSLAPRGGYTF.